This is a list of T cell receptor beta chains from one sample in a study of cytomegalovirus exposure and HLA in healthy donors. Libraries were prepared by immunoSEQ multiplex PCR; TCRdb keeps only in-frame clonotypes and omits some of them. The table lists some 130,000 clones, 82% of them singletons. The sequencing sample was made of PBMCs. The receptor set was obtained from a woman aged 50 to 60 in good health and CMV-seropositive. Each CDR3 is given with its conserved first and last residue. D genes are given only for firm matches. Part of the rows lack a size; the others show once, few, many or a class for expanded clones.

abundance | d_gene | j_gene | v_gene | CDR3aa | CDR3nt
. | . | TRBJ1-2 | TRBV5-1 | CASSLASQGGGYTF | TGCGCCAGCAGCTTGGCCTCACAGGGAGGGGGCTACACCTTC
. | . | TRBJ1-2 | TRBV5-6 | CASSPLPHYGYTF | TGTGCCAGCAGCCCGCTACCCCACTATGGCTACACCTTC
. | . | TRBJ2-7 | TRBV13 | CASSLGSPTYEQYF | TGTGCCAGCAGCTTAGGGAGCCCCACCTACGAGCAGTACTTC
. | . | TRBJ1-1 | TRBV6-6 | CASSYPAGGTEAFF | TGTGCCAGCAGTTACCCGGCGGGGGGCACTGAAGCTTTCTTT
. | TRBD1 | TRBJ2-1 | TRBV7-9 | CSSSSSYSGTDYNEQFF | TGTTCCAGCAGCTCTAGCTACTCCGGGACAGATTACAATGAGCAGTTCTTC
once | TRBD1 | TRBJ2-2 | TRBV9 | CASSGMTGSPNTGELFF | TGTGCCAGCAGCGGGATGACAGGGTCTCCAAACACCGGGGAGCTGTTTTTT
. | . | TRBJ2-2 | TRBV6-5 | CASSLANTGELFF | TGTGCCAGCAGCCTTGCGAACACCGGGGAGCTGTTTTTT
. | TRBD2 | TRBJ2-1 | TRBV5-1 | CASSSVGGDNEQFF | TGCGCCAGCAGCTCGGTGGGGGGGGACAATGAGCAGTTCTTC
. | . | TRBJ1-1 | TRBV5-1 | CASSLGEEGTEAFF | TGCGCCAGCAGCTTGGGGGAAGAGGGCACTGAAGCTTTCTTT
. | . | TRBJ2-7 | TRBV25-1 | CASSDVDSSYEQYF | TGTGCCAGCAGTGACGTGGACAGCAGTTACGAGCAGTACTTC
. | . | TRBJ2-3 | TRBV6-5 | CASSYGGTSTDTQYF | TGTGCCAGCAGTTACGGCGGGACGAGCACAGATACGCAGTATTTT
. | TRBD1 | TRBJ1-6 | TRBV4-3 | CASSLSRQGWGSPLHF | TGCGCCAGCAGCCTGAGTAGACAGGGCTGGGGGTCACCCCTCCACTTT
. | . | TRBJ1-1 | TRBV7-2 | CASSFLQGKGNTEAFF | TGTGCCAGCAGCTTCTTGCAGGGGAAGGGGAACACTGAAGCTTTCTTT
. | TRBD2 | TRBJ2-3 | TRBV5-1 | CASSLGGGGRASRYF | TGCGCCAGCAGCTTGGGCGGGGGCGGGAGGGCCTCCCGGTATTTT
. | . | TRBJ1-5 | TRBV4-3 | CASSLFHRNQPQHF | TGCGCCAGCAGCCTATTTCACAGGAATCAGCCCCAGCATTTT
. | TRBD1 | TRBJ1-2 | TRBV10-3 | CAISESRYGRGLTQEDPLYGYTF | TGTGCCATCAGTGAGTCGAGGTACGGAAGGGGGCTGACCCAAGAGGACCCTCTATATGGCTACACCTTC
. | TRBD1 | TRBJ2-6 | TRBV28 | CASRSTGGTSGANVLTF | TGTGCCAGCAGATCGACAGGGGGCACCTCTGGGGCCAACGTCCTGACTTTC
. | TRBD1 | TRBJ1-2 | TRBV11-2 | CASSLGQGAYGYTF | TGTGCCAGCAGCTTAGGACAGGGCGCCTATGGCTACACCTTC
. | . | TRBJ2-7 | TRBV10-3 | CAIDLPSGEQYF | TGTGCCATAGACTTACCGTCTGGCGAGCAGTACTTC
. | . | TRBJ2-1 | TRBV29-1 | CSARFGGRTYNEQFF | TGCAGCGCCCGTTTTGGGGGGAGAACCTACAATGAGCAGTTCTTC
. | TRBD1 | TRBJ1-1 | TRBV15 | CATSTEDRVEAFF | TGTGCCACCAGCACAGAAGACAGGGTTGAAGCTTTCTTT
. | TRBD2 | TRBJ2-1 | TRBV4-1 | CASSQGLAGKYNEQFF | TGCGCCAGCAGCCAAGGACTAGCGGGGAAATACAATGAGCAGTTCTTC
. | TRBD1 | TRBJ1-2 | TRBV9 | CASRTVQGDGGYTF | TGTGCCAGCCGAACCGTACAGGGGGATGGTGGCTACACCTTC
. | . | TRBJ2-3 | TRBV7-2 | CASSLGRITDTQYF | TGTGCCAGCAGCTTGGGCCGGATCACAGATACGCAGTATTTT
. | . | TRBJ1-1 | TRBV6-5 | CASSYNRHTEAFF | TGTGCCAGCAGCTACAACAGACACACTGAAGCTTTCTTT
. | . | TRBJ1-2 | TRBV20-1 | CSGGGGSGYTF | TGCAGTGGAGGGGGAGGGAGCGGCTACACCTTC
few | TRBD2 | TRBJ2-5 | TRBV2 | CASRDTSGDETQYF | TGTGCCAGCAGAGATACTAGCGGGGATGAGACCCAGTACTTC
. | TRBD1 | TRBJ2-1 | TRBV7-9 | CASSLDRDNEQFF | TGTGCCAGCAGCCTGGACAGGGACAATGAGCAGTTCTTC
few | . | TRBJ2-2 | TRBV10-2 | CASSELNTGELFF | TGCGCCAGCAGTGAGCTGAACACCGGGGAGCTGTTTTTT
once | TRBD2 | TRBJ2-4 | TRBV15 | CATTIGGAGRNIQYF | TGTGCCACCACCATCGGGGGGGCCGGTAGAAACATTCAGTACTTC
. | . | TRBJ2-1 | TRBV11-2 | CASSFGGFHEQFF | TGTGCCAGCAGCTTCGGAGGATTCCATGAGCAGTTCTTC
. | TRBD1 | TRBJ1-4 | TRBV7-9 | CASSKKQGSNEKLFF | TGTGCCAGCAGCAAAAAACAGGGGAGCAATGAAAAACTGTTTTTT
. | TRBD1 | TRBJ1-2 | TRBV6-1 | CASRFHDRGYGYTF | TGTGCCAGCAGATTTCACGACAGGGGTTATGGCTACACCTTC
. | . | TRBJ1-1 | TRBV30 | CAWSVNGAGRETAFF | TGTGCCTGGAGTGTAAACGGGGCGGGCCGGGAGACGGCTTTCTTT
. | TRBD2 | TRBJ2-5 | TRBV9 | CASSVTSGGAGETQYF | TGTGCCAGCAGCGTAACTAGCGGGGGGGCAGGTGAGACCCAGTACTTC
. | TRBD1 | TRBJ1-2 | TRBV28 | CASSALDRGLYGYTF | TGTGCCAGCAGCGCCCTTGACAGGGGGCTCTATGGCTACACCTTC
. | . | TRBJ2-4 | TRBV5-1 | CASSLGQKNIQYF | TGCGCCAGCAGCTTGGGACAGAAAAACATTCAGTACTTC
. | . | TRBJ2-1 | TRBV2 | CASSELAPRDYNEQFF | TGTGCCAGCAGTGAACTTGCACCCCGGGATTACAATGAGCAGTTCTTC